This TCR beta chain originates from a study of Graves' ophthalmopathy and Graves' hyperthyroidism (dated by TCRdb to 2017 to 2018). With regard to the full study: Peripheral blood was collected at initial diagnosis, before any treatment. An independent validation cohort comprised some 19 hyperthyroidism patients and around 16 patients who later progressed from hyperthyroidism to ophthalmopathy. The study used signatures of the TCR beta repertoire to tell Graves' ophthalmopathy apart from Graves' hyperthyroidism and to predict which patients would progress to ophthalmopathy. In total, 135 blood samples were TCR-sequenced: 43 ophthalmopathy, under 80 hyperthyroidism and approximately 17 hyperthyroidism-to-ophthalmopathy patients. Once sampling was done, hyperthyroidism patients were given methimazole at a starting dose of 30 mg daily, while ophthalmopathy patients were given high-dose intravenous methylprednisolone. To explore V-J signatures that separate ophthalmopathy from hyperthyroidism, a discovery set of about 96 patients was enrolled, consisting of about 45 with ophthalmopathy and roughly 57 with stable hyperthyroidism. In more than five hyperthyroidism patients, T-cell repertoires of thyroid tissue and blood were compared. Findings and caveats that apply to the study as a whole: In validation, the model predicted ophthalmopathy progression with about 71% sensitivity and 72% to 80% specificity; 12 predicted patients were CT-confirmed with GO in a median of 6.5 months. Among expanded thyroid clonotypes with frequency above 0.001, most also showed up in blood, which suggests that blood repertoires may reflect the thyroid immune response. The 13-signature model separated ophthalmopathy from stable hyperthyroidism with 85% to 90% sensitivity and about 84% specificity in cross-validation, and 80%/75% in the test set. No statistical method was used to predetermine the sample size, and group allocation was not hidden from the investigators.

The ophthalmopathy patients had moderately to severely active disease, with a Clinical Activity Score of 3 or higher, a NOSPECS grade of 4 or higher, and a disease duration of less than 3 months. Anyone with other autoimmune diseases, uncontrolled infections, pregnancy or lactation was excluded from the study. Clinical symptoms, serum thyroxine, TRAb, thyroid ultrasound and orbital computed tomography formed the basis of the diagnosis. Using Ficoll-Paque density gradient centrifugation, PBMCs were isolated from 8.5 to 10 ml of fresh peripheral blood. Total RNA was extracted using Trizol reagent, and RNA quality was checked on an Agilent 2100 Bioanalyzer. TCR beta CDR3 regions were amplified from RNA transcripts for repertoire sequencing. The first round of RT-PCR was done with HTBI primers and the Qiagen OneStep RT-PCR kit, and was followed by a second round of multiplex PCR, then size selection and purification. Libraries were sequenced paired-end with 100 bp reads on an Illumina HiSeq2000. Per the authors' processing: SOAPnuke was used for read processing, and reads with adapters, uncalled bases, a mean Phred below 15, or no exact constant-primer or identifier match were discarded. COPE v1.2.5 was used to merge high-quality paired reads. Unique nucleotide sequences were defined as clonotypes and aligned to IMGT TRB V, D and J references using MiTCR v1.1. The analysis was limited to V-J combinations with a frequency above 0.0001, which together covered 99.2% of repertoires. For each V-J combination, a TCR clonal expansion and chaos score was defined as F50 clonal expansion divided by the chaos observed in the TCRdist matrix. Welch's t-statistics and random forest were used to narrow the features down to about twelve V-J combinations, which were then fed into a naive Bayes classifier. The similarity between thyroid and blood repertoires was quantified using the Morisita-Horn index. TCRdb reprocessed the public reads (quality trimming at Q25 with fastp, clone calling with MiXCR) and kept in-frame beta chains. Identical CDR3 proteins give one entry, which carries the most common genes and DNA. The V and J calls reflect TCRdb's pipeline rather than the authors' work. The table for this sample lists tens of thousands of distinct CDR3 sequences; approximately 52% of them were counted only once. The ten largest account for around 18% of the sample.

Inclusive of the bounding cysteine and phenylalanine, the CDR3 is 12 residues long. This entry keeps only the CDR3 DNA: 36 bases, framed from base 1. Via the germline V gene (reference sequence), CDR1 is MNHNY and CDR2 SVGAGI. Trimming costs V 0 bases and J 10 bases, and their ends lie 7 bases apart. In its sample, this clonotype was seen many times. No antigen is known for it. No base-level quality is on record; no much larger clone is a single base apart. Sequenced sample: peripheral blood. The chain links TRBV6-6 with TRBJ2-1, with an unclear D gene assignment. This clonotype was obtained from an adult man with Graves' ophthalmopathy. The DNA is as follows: TGTGCCAGCAGTTACTCGAGGACCGAGCAGTTCTTC. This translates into CASSYSRTEQFF.